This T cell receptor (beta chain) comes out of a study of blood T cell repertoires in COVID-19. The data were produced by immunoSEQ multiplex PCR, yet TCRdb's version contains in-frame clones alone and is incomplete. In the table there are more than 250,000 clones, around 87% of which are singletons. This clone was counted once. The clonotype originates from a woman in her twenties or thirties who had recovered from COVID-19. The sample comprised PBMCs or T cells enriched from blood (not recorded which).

CDR3 residues: CAISERDSRSDGYTF. CDR3 in DNA: TGTGCCATCAGTGAAAGGGACAGCCGCTCGGATGGCTACACCTTC. The chain links TRBV10-3 to TRBJ1-2, with 7 bases that match TRBD1. The CDR3 length is 15 residues. Trimming removed 3 bases from V and 6 bases from J; junction bases left unmatched: 10. The V gene's germline CDR1 is ENHRY and CDR2 SYGVKD.